This TCR beta chain was obtained from a study of shared clonotypes between healthy human individuals. Study summary: Donors consisted of two women and a few men between 18 and 49. Each donor had three CD4 naive, three CD4 memory, two CD8 naive and one CD8 memory plate. Study-level points and caveats: The sole specimen, blood, was sampled, and tissue repertoires likely differ. Around 4.7% of naive CD4 clonotypes were shared across a few donors.

This table comes from immunoSEQ multiplex PCR, and its TCRdb copy is limited to in-frame clones, with some not included. The sample yields about 1 million clones, roughly 80% seen once. This clone turned up a few times. Antigen: not known. V shed 1 base and J shed 4 bases, with 7 bases lying between them. The CDR3 contains 13 residues. The germline CDR1 and CDR2 sequences are SGHTA and FQGNSA. The genes are TRBV7-2 and TRBJ1-2; D remains ambiguous. This TCR was sampled from a man in his late teens or twenties in good health. The sample comprised memory CD4+ T cells sorted from blood. The sample's subset: CD45RA-negative fraction. CDR3 protein: CASSLERTYGYTF. Written as DNA, the CDR3 is TGTGCCAGCAGCTTAGAGAGGACCTATGGCTACACCTTC.